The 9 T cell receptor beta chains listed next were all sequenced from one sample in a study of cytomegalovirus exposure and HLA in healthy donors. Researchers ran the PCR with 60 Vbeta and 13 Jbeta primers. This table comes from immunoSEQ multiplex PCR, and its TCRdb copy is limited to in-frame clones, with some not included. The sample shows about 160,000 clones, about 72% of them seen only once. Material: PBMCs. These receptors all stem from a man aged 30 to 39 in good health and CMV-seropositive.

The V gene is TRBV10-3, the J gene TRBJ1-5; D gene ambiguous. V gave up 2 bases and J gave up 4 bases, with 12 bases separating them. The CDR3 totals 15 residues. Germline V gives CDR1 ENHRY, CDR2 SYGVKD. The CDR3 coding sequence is TGTGCCATCAGTGAGGGAGGACCCCCGAATCAGCCCCAGCATTTT. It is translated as CAISEGGPPNQPQHF.

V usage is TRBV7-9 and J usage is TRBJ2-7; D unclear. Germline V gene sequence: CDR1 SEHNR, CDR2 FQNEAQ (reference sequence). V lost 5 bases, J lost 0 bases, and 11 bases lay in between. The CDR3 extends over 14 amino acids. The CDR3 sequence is CASSADIYSYEQYF. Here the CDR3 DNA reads TGTGCCAGCAGCGCTGACATATACTCCTACGAGCAGTACTTC.

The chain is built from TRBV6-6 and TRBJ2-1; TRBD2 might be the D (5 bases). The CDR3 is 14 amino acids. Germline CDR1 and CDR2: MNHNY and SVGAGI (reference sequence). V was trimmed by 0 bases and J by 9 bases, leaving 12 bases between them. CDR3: CASSYSRTSFEQFF. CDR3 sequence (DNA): TGTGCCAGCAGTTACTCGAGAACTAGTTTTGAGCAGTTCTTC.

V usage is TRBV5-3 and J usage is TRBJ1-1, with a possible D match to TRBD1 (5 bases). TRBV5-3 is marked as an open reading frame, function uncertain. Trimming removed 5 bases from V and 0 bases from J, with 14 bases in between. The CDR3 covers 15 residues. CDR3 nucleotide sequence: TGTGCCAGAAGAGCTCCAGGGCCCCTGAACACTGAAGCTTTCTTT. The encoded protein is CARRAPGPLNTEAFF.

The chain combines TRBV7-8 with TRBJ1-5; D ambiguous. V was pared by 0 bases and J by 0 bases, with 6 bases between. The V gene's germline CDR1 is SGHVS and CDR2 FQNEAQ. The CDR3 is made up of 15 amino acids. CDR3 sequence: CASSLALISNQPQHF. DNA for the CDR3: TGTGCCAGCAGCTTAGCCCTTATTAGCAATCAGCCCCAGCATTTT.

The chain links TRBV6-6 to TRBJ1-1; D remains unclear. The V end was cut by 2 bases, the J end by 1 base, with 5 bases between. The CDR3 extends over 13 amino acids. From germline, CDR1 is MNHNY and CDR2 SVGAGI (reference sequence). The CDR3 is CASSYEENTEAFF. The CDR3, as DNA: TGTGCCAGCAGTTACGAGGAGAACACTGAAGCTTTCTTT.

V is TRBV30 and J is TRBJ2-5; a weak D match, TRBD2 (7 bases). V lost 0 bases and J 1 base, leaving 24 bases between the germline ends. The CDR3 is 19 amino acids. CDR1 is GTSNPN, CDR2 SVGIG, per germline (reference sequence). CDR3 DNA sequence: TGTGCCTGGAGTGTTTCCCGGGGGGCCATATATTCGCCCCAAGAGACCCAGTACTTC. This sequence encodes CAWSVSRGAIYSPQETQYF.

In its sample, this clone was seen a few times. The DNA for the CDR3 is TGCGCCAGCAGCTTGGGACAGGGAAACTATGGCTACACCTTC. Amino acids: CASSLGQGNYGYTF. The chain couples TRBV5-1 to TRBJ1-2; 7 nucleotides agree with TRBD1. CDR1 is SGHRS and CDR2 is YFSETQ in the germline V gene. The CDR3 totals 14 residues. J was trimmed by 2 bases and V by 0 bases; bases with no gene match: 1. The whole variable domain, filled in from reference TRBV5-1 and TRBJ1-2, reads KAGVTQTPRYLIKTRGQQVTLSCSPISGHRSVSWYQQTPGQGLQFLFEYFSETQRNKGNFPGRFSGRQFSNSRSEMNVSTLELGDSALYLCASSLGQGNYGYTFGSGTRLTVV.

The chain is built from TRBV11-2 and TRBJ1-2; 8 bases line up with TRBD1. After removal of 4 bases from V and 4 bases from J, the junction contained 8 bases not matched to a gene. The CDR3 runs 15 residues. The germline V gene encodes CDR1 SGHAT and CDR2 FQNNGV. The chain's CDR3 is CASSSADRVGYGYTF. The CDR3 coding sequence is TGTGCCAGCAGCTCCGCGGACAGGGTCGGCTATGGCTACACCTTC.